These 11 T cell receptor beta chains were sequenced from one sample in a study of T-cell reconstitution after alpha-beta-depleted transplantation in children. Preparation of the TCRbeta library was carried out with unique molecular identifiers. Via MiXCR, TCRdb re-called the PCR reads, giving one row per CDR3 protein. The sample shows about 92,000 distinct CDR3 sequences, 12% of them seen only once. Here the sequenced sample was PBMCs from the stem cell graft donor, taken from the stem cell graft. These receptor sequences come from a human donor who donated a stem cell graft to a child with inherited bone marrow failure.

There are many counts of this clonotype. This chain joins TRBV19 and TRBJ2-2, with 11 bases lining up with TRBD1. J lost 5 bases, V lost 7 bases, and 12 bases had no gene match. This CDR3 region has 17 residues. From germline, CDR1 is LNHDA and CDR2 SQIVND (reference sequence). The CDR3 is CASTLRWTGGITGELFF. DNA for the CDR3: TGTGCCAGTACCCTCCGATGGACAGGGGGCATAACCGGGGAGCTGTTTTTT.

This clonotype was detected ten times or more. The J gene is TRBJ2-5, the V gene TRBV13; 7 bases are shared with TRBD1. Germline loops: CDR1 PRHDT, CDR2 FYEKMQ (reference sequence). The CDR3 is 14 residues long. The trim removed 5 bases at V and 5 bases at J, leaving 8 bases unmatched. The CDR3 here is CASSGDRVGETQYF. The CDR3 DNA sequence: TGTGCCAGCAGCGGAGACAGGGTTGGCGAGACCCAGTACTTC. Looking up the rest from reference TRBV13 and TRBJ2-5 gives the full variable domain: AAGVIQSPRHLIKEKRETATLKCYPIPRHDTVYWYQQGPGQDPQFLISFYEKMQSDKGSIPDRFSAQQFSDYHSELNMSSLELGDSALYFCASSGDRVGETQYFGPGTRLLVL.

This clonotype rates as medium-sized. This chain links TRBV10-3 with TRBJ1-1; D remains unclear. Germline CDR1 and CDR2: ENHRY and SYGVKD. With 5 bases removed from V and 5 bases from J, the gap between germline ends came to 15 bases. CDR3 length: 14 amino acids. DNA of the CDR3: TGTGCCATCAGTCCCAGTGCGGGTCTAACTGAAGCTTTCTTT. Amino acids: CAISPSAGLTEAFF.

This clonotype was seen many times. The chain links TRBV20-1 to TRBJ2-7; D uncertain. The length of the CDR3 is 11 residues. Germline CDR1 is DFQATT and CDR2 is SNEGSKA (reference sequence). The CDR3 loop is CSSEPFYEQYF. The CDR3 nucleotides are TGCAGCAGTGAACCCTTCTACGAGCAGTACTTC.

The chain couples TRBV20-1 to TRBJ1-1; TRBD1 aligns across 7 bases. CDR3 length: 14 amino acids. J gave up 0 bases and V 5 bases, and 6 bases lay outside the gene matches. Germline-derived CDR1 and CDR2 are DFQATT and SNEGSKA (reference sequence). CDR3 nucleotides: TGCAGTGCTCTGCAGGGGGAAATGAACACTGAAGCTTTCTTT. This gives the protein CSALQGEMNTEAFF.

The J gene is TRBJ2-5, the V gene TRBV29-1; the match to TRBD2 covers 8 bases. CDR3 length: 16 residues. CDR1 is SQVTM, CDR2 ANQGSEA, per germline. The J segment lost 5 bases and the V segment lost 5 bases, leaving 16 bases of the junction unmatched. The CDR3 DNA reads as TGCAGCGTTTTATGGCCGGGACTAGGGGCCAGGGAGACCCAGTACTTC. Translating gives CSVLWPGLGARETQYF.

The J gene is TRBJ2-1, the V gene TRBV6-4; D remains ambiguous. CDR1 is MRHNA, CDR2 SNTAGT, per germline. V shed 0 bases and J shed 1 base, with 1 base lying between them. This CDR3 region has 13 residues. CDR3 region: CASSDSSYNEQFF. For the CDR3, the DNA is TGTGCCAGCAGTGACTCGTCCTACAATGAGCAGTTCTTC.

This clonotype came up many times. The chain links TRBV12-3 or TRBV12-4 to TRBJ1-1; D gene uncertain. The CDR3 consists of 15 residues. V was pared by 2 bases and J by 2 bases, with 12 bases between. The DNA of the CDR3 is TGTGCCAGCAGTTTAAGGTCGACCGCTAACACTGAAGCTTTCTTT. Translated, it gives CASSLRSTANTEAFF.

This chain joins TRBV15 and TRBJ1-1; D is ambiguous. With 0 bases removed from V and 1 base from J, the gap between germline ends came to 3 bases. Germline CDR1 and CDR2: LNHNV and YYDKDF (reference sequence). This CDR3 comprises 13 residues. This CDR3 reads CATSRDKNTEAFF. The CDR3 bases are TGTGCCACCAGCAGAGATAAGAACACTGAAGCTTTCTTT.

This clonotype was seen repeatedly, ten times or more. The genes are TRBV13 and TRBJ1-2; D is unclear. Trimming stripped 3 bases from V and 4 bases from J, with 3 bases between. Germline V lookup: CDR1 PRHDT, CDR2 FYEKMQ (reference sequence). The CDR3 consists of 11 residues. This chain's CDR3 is CASSLGYGYTF. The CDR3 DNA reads TGTGCCAGCAGCTTGGGCTATGGCTACACCTTC.

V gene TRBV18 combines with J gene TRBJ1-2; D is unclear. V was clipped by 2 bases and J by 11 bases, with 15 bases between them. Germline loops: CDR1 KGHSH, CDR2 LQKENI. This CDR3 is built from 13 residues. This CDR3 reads CASSPGLQPDYTF. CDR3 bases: TGTGCCAGCTCACCAGGCCTACAGCCCGATTACACCTTC.